A selection of T cell receptor beta chains follows, all from one sample in a study of cytomegalovirus exposure and HLA in healthy donors. Clones were read by immunoSEQ multiplex PCR, and TCRdb kept only the in-frame ones, dropping some. The data hold around 54,000 clones, with roughly 80% observed a single time. Sequencing input: PBMCs. The origin of the receptors is a man younger than 45 in good health and CMV-seropositive. CDR3s include the opening cysteine and the closing phenylalanine or tryptophan. A D gene is named only where the DNA matches it firmly. Size is omitted from some rows. Given values are once, few, many or a class for expanded clones.

j_call: TRBJ1-3; d_call: NA; v_call: TRBV18; clone_size: NA; cdr3_aa: CASSPGSSGNTIYF; cdr3_nt: TGTGCCAGCTCACCAGGGAGCTCTGGAAACACCATATATTTT
j_call: TRBJ1-2; d_call: NA; v_call: TRBV15; clone_size: NA; cdr3_aa: CATSRGGGLTDGYTF; cdr3_nt: TGTGCCACCAGCAGAGGGGGAGGGCTTACTGATGGCTACACCTTC
j_call: TRBJ1-2; d_call: NA; v_call: TRBV9; clone_size: NA; cdr3_aa: CASSVGTDPDNGYTF; cdr3_nt: TGTGCCAGCAGCGTAGGAACAGACCCCGACAATGGCTACACCTTC
j_call: TRBJ1-4; d_call: TRBD1; v_call: TRBV28; clone_size: once; cdr3_aa: CASTLRDRGEKLFF; cdr3_nt: TGTGCCAGCACCCTCCGGGACAGGGGTGAAAAACTGTTTTTT
j_call: TRBJ2-6; d_call: NA; v_call: TRBV6-1; clone_size: NA; cdr3_aa: CASSEGGPYSGANVLTF; cdr3_nt: TGTGCCAGCAGTGAAGGGGGCCCTTACTCTGGGGCCAACGTCCTGACTTTC
j_call: TRBJ2-3; d_call: NA; v_call: TRBV7-9; clone_size: NA; cdr3_aa: CASRLAESTDTQYF; cdr3_nt: TGTGCCAGCAGATTAGCGGAGAGCACAGATACGCAGTATTTT
j_call: TRBJ2-7; d_call: NA; v_call: TRBV2; clone_size: NA; cdr3_aa: CASRANQGTHEQYF; cdr3_nt: TGTGCCAGCAGGGCGAACCAGGGAACCCACGAGCAGTACTTC
j_call: TRBJ1-1; d_call: NA; v_call: TRBV10-3; clone_size: NA; cdr3_aa: CAISEFRGTNTEAFF; cdr3_nt: TGTGCCATCAGTGAGTTTAGGGGGACGAACACTGAAGCTTTCTTT
j_call: TRBJ2-3; d_call: NA; v_call: TRBV7-9; clone_size: NA; cdr3_aa: CASSSSLATITDTQYF; cdr3_nt: TGTGCCAGCAGCTCGTCTCTAGCGACTATCACAGATACGCAGTATTTT
j_call: TRBJ1-1; d_call: NA; v_call: TRBV9; clone_size: NA; cdr3_aa: CASSVGGGSTEAFF; cdr3_nt: TGTGCCAGCAGCGTGGGGGGTGGGAGCACTGAAGCTTTCTTT
j_call: TRBJ1-5; d_call: TRBD1; v_call: TRBV5-1; clone_size: NA; cdr3_aa: CASSLDQGDNQPQHF; cdr3_nt: TGCGCCAGCAGCCTCGACCAGGGGGACAATCAGCCCCAGCATTTT
j_call: TRBJ1-1; d_call: NA; v_call: TRBV9; clone_size: NA; cdr3_aa: CASSVVEYTEAFF; cdr3_nt: TGTGCCAGCAGCGTTGTGGAGTACACTGAAGCTTTCTTT
j_call: TRBJ1-4; d_call: TRBD1; v_call: TRBV5-1; clone_size: NA; cdr3_aa: CASSFTGGPNEKLFF; cdr3_nt: TGCGCCAGCAGCTTTACAGGGGGGCCTAATGAAAAACTGTTTTTT
j_call: TRBJ1-2; d_call: NA; v_call: TRBV6-4; clone_size: NA; cdr3_aa: CASSDDETASYGYTF; cdr3_nt: TGTGCCAGCAGTGACGACGAGACAGCCTCCTATGGCTACACCTTC
j_call: TRBJ2-7; d_call: TRBD2; v_call: TRBV27; clone_size: NA; cdr3_aa: CASNAGGIGEQYF; cdr3_nt: TGTGCCAGCAACGCGGGGGGGATAGGGGAGCAGTACTTC
j_call: TRBJ1-1; d_call: NA; v_call: TRBV30; clone_size: NA; cdr3_aa: CAWFRFMSGEEAFF; cdr3_nt: TGTGCCTGGTTTCGTTTTATGTCGGGAGAAGAAGCTTTCTTT
j_call: TRBJ1-2; d_call: NA; v_call: TRBV25-1; clone_size: NA; cdr3_aa: CASSPGGGPDGFGYTF; cdr3_nt: TGTGCCAGCAGCCCCGGGGGGGGGCCCGACGGGTTTGGCTACACCTTC
j_call: TRBJ1-1; d_call: NA; v_call: TRBV15; clone_size: NA; cdr3_aa: CATSRDRGPLTEAFF; cdr3_nt: TGTGCCACCAGCAGAGACAGGGGACCCCTCACTGAAGCTTTCTTT
j_call: TRBJ2-2; d_call: NA; v_call: TRBV7-8; clone_size: NA; cdr3_aa: CASSLIAGVLFF; cdr3_nt: TGTGCCAGCAGCTTAATTGCGGGCGTGCTGTTTTTT
j_call: TRBJ1-1; d_call: NA; v_call: TRBV5-1; clone_size: NA; cdr3_aa: CASSLIGEVNTEAFF; cdr3_nt: TGCGCCAGCAGCTTGATAGGGGAGGTGAACACTGAAGCTTTCTTT
j_call: TRBJ1-4; d_call: TRBD1; v_call: TRBV29-1; clone_size: NA; cdr3_aa: CSVGAGTGSEKLFF; cdr3_nt: TGCAGCGTAGGAGCCGGGACAGGGAGCGAAAAACTGTTTTTT
j_call: TRBJ2-5; d_call: NA; v_call: TRBV14; clone_size: NA; cdr3_aa: CASSPGQSQETQYF; cdr3_nt: TGTGCCAGCAGCCCCGGACAGTCCCAAGAGACCCAGTACTTC
j_call: TRBJ1-2; d_call: NA; v_call: TRBV2; clone_size: once; cdr3_aa: CASGLGSYGYTF; cdr3_nt: TGTGCCAGCGGTCTAGGGAGCTATGGCTACACCTTC
j_call: TRBJ1-3; d_call: NA; v_call: TRBV6-1; clone_size: few; cdr3_aa: CASSDGVSGNTIYF; cdr3_nt: TGTGCCAGCAGTGACGGTGTCTCTGGAAACACCATATATTTT
j_call: TRBJ2-3; d_call: NA; v_call: TRBV21-1; clone_size: NA; cdr3_aa: CASSKDRGGADTQYF; cdr3_nt: TGTGCCAGCAGCAAAGATCGCGGGGGGGCAGATACGCAGTATTTT
j_call: TRBJ2-5; d_call: TRBD2; v_call: TRBV29-1; clone_size: once; cdr3_aa: CSVLTSGGARETQYF; cdr3_nt: TGCAGCGTATTGACTAGCGGGGGGGCTCGGGAGACCCAGTACTTC
j_call: TRBJ1-1; d_call: TRBD1; v_call: TRBV18; clone_size: NA; cdr3_aa: CASSPITGDDTEAFF; cdr3_nt: TGTGCCAGCTCACCTATAACAGGGGACGACACTGAAGCTTTCTTT
j_call: TRBJ1-2; d_call: NA; v_call: TRBV5-1; clone_size: NA; cdr3_aa: CASSLVSGGGYGYTF; cdr3_nt: TGCGCCAGCAGCTTGGTCTCGGGGGGCGGCTATGGCTACACCTTC
j_call: TRBJ1-3; d_call: TRBD1; v_call: TRBV6-5; clone_size: few; cdr3_aa: CASTGQGYGNTIYF; cdr3_nt: TGTGCCAGCACGGGACAGGGGTATGGAAACACCATATATTTT
j_call: TRBJ2-2; d_call: TRBD1; v_call: TRBV27; clone_size: NA; cdr3_aa: CASSTGQGGTGELFF; cdr3_nt: TGTGCCAGCAGTACGGGACAGGGGGGCACCGGAGAGCTGTTTTTT
j_call: TRBJ2-6; d_call: NA; v_call: TRBV6-6; clone_size: NA; cdr3_aa: CASSQTSSGANVLTF; cdr3_nt: TGTGCCAGCAGCCAGACATCTTCTGGGGCCAACGTCCTGACTTTC
j_call: TRBJ1-6; d_call: TRBD1; v_call: TRBV27; clone_size: once; cdr3_aa: CASSSPGQAPIHF; cdr3_nt: TGTGCCAGCAGTTCCCCAGGACAGGCACCAATCCACTTT
j_call: TRBJ2-5; d_call: NA; v_call: TRBV29-1; clone_size: NA; cdr3_aa: CSVGETSLSQETQYF; cdr3_nt: TGCAGCGTTGGAGAGACTAGTCTGTCCCAAGAGACCCAGTACTTC
j_call: TRBJ1-5; d_call: NA; v_call: TRBV6-5; clone_size: NA; cdr3_aa: CASSYTTGSNQPQHF; cdr3_nt: TGTGCCAGCAGTTACACGACCGGGAGCAATCAGCCCCAGCATTTT
j_call: TRBJ2-5; d_call: NA; v_call: TRBV13; clone_size: NA; cdr3_aa: CASSLLTRAQTQYF; cdr3_nt: TGTGCCAGCAGCTTACTCACGAGGGCGCAGACCCAGTACTTC
j_call: TRBJ1-6; d_call: NA; v_call: TRBV10-3; clone_size: few; cdr3_aa: CAITGSPNSPLHF; cdr3_nt: TGTGCCATTACGGGGTCCCCTAATTCACCCCTCCACTTT
j_call: TRBJ1-6; d_call: NA; v_call: TRBV7-9; clone_size: NA; cdr3_aa: CASSWDSDNSPLHF; cdr3_nt: TGTGCCAGCAGCTGGGACTCCGATAATTCACCCCTCCACTTT
j_call: TRBJ2-7; d_call: NA; v_call: TRBV5-1; clone_size: NA; cdr3_aa: CASSLVIGYYEQYF; cdr3_nt: TGCGCCAGCAGCTTGGTTATAGGCTACTACGAGCAGTACTTC
j_call: TRBJ1-1; d_call: TRBD1; v_call: TRBV7-2; clone_size: NA; cdr3_aa: CASSPQGGRMNTEAFF; cdr3_nt: TGTGCCAGCAGCCCTCAAGGGGGCCGGATGAACACTGAAGCTTTCTTT
j_call: TRBJ2-1; d_call: TRBD2; v_call: TRBV5-1; clone_size: NA; cdr3_aa: CASSQKEWGGSYNEQFF; cdr3_nt: TGCGCCAGCAGCCAGAAAGAATGGGGGGGGTCCTACAATGAGCAGTTCTTC
j_call: TRBJ2-7; d_call: NA; v_call: TRBV27; clone_size: NA; cdr3_aa: CASSGPFSYEQYF; cdr3_nt: TGTGCCAGCAGCGGTCCTTTTTCCTACGAGCAGTACTTC
j_call: TRBJ1-3; d_call: NA; v_call: TRBV7-3; clone_size: NA; cdr3_aa: CASSSGGSGNTIYF; cdr3_nt: TGTGCCAGCAGCTCCGGCGGCTCTGGAAACACCATATATTTT
j_call: TRBJ2-3; d_call: NA; v_call: TRBV18; clone_size: NA; cdr3_aa: CASSPRGTDTQYF; cdr3_nt: TGTGCCAGCTCACCACGCGGGACAGATACGCAGTATTTT
j_call: TRBJ2-5; d_call: NA; v_call: TRBV6-6; clone_size: NA; cdr3_aa: CASSYGAEEQYF; cdr3_nt: TGTGCCAGCAGTTACGGAGCGGAGGAGCAGTACTTC
j_call: TRBJ2-5; d_call: NA; v_call: TRBV29-1; clone_size: once; cdr3_aa: CSGSPPQGSEETQYF; cdr3_nt: TGCAGCGGTTCGCCCCCGCAAGGGAGTGAAGAGACCCAGTACTTC
j_call: TRBJ2-3; d_call: NA; v_call: TRBV5-1; clone_size: NA; cdr3_aa: CASSLAADTQYF; cdr3_nt: TGCGCCAGCAGCTTGGCGGCAGATACGCAGTATTTT
j_call: TRBJ1-5; d_call: NA; v_call: TRBV9; clone_size: once; cdr3_aa: CASSVYSNQPQHF; cdr3_nt: TGTGCCAGCAGCGTATATAGCAATCAGCCCCAGCATTTT
j_call: TRBJ1-5; d_call: NA; v_call: TRBV6-6; clone_size: NA; cdr3_aa: CASSLDGQSNQPQHF; cdr3_nt: TGTGCCAGCAGTCTTGACGGACAGTCCAATCAGCCCCAGCATTTT
j_call: TRBJ1-1; d_call: NA; v_call: TRBV10-3; clone_size: NA; cdr3_aa: CAISQGIDTEAFF; cdr3_nt: TGTGCCATCAGTCAGGGTATTGACACTGAAGCTTTCTTT
j_call: TRBJ1-2; d_call: TRBD1; v_call: TRBV25-1; clone_size: NA; cdr3_aa: CASSELRTGDSINGYTF; cdr3_nt: TGTGCCAGCAGTGAATTGAGGACAGGGGATAGTATCAATGGCTACACCTTC
j_call: TRBJ1-5; d_call: TRBD1; v_call: TRBV2; clone_size: few; cdr3_aa: CASSYRGQGQPQHF; cdr3_nt: TGTGCCAGCAGTTACAGGGGGCAGGGTCAGCCCCAGCATTTT
j_call: TRBJ1-4; d_call: NA; v_call: TRBV7-9; clone_size: NA; cdr3_aa: CSSSSWPIEKLFF; cdr3_nt: TGTTCCAGCAGCTCGTGGCCGATTGAAAAACTGTTTTTT
j_call: TRBJ2-1; d_call: NA; v_call: TRBV11-1; clone_size: NA; cdr3_aa: CASRSQLAARDEEQFF; cdr3_nt: TGTGCCAGCAGATCCCAACTAGCTGCCCGCGACGAAGAGCAGTTCTTC
j_call: TRBJ1-4; d_call: NA; v_call: TRBV14; clone_size: few; cdr3_aa: CASAKRANEKLFF; cdr3_nt: TGTGCCAGCGCCAAGAGGGCGAATGAAAAACTGTTTTTT
j_call: TRBJ1-1; d_call: TRBD1; v_call: TRBV5-1; clone_size: NA; cdr3_aa: CASSQPGGETEAFF; cdr3_nt: TGCGCCAGCAGTCAGCCAGGGGGCGAAACTGAAGCTTTCTTT
j_call: TRBJ2-1; d_call: NA; v_call: TRBV7-7; clone_size: few; cdr3_aa: CASSPGRGYNEQFF; cdr3_nt: TGTGCCAGCAGCCCTGGGCGGGGATACAATGAGCAGTTCTTC
j_call: TRBJ2-6; d_call: TRBD1; v_call: TRBV19; clone_size: few; cdr3_aa: CASSIAGRGIVGANVLTF; cdr3_nt: TGTGCCAGTAGTATAGCAGGCAGGGGGATTGTTGGGGCCAACGTCCTGACTTTC
j_call: TRBJ2-3; d_call: NA; v_call: TRBV11-2; clone_size: NA; cdr3_aa: CASSRTGSDTQYF; cdr3_nt: TGTGCCAGCAGCCGAACAGGGTCAGATACGCAGTATTTT
j_call: TRBJ2-7; d_call: TRBD1; v_call: TRBV28; clone_size: NA; cdr3_aa: CASSLLDRGPSSEQYF; cdr3_nt: TGTGCCAGCAGTCTTCTCGACAGGGGGCCTTCTAGCGAGCAGTACTTC